This passage covers 9 T cell receptor beta chains from one sample sequenced in a study of OX40 agonist ivuxolimab in advanced cancers. Some clones are missing from TCRdb's copy, which holds only in-frame ones; the method was immunoSEQ multiplex PCR. The repertoire has around 80,000 clones, around nine tenths of them found once; the top ten carry 2% to 3%. This specimen consisted of CD4+ or CD8+ T cells sorted from blood, obtained in a trial of the OX40 agonist ivuxolimab. The receptors derive from an adult with an advanced solid tumor such as melanoma, head and neck, liver or kidney cancer.

V and J are TRBV11-2 and TRBJ2-3; no definite D call. The V and J ends lost 2 bases and 1 base respectively, with 10 bases between them. Germline V gene data show CDR1 as SGHAT and CDR2 as FQNNGV. This CDR3 is 15 amino acids long. CDR3 in amino acids: CASSLIGQGTDTQYF. CDR3 sequence (DNA): TGTGCCAGCAGCTTAATCGGGCAGGGCACAGATACGCAGTATTTT.

This sequence joins TRBV10-3 and TRBJ1-1; a possible D gene is TRBD1 (6 bases). Trimming stripped 10 bases from V and 1 base from J, with 19 bases between. Germline V gene data show CDR1 as ENHRY and CDR2 as SYGVKD. The CDR3 length is 15 residues. CDR3 protein: CATQRGTLGNTEAFF. CDR3 sequence (DNA): TGTGCCACCCAAAGGGGGACCCTTGGGAACACTGAAGCTTTCTTT.

This chain links TRBV9 with TRBJ2-7; 9 bases match TRBD1. The CDR3 length is 17 residues. From germline, CDR1 is SGDLS and CDR2 YYNGEE. With 0 bases clipped from V and 1 base from J, the junction kept 8 bases outside the gene matches. The CDR3 bases are TGTGCCAGCAGCGTAGCCCCATTAGGGACAGGGTCCTACGAGCAGTACTTC. Its translation: CASSVAPLGTGSYEQYF.

Remarks on this clone: Other DNA sequences within the sample encode an identical CDR3. This sequence joins TRBV7-2 and TRBJ2-5, with a possible D match to TRBD2 (6 bases). The CDR3 consists of 14 residues. Germline V gene data show CDR1 as SGHTA and CDR2 as FQGNSA. The ends were cut back, 1 base at V and 4 bases at J, with 10 bases in the middle. In nucleotides, the CDR3 is TGTGCCAGCAGCTTAGTGGGGGGAGGAGAGACCCAGTACTTC. This codes for CASSLVGGGETQYF. The variable domain in full, completed from reference TRBV7-2 and TRBJ2-5, reads GAGVSQSPSNKVTEKGKDVELRCDPISGHTALYWYRQSLGQGLEFLIYFQGNSAPDKSGLPSDRFSAERTGGSVSTLTIQRTQQEDSAVYLCASSLVGGGETQYFGPGTRLLVL.

This clone showed up just once. The rearrangement uses TRBV10-3 and TRBJ2-1; 8 nucleotides align to TRBD2. Germline V gene data show CDR1 as ENHRY and CDR2 as SYGVKD. The ends lost 7 bases at V and 10 bases at J; junction bases unmatched: 6. The CDR3 sequence is 12 residues long. This CDR3 is CAITDGTREQFF. The CDR3 coding sequence is TGTGCCATCACCGACGGGACTAGGGAGCAGTTCTTC.

This clone was counted once. The rearrangement links TRBV11-2 to TRBJ2-1; 10 positions agree with TRBD1. The CDR3 length is 18 residues. Germline trimming cut 5 bases from V and 0 bases from J; bases unmatched to any gene: 10. CDR1 and CDR2 (germline): SGHAT, FQNNGV. This CDR3 reads CASSNGQGVEDSYNEQFF. The CDR3 bases are TGTGCCAGCAGCAACGGACAGGGGGTAGAAGACTCCTACAATGAGCAGTTCTTC. Based on the CDR3 plus reference TRBV11-2 and TRBJ2-1, the full variable domain is EAGVAQSPRYKIIEKRQSVAFWCNPISGHATLYWYQQILGQGPKLLIQFQNNGVVDDSQLPKDRFSAERLKGVDSTLKIQPAKLEDSAVYLCASSNGQGVEDSYNEQFFGPGTRLTVL.

The rearrangement joins TRBV27 to TRBJ2-7; 10 nucleotides agree with TRBD2. CDR1 is MNHEY, CDR2 SMNVEV, per germline (reference sequence). V shed 5 bases and J 2 bases; nucleotides not matched to a gene: 9. The CDR3 has 16 residues. The CDR3 here is CASSPGTSEPAYEQYF. CDR3 DNA sequence: TGTGCCAGCAGTCCTGGGACTAGCGAACCCGCCTACGAGCAGTACTTC.

The chain has TRBV14 and TRBJ2-3; D might be TRBD1 (6 bases). CDR1 is SGHDN, CDR2 FVKESK, per germline. The CDR3 is 12 amino acids. V lost 1 base and J 8 bases, leaving 7 bases between the germline ends. This CDR3 is CASSQAGVTQYF. CDR3 sequence (DNA): TGTGCCAGCAGCCAAGCAGGGGTTACGCAGTATTTT.

This clone has more than one count but fewer than ten. V and J are TRBV5-4 and TRBJ2-3; D gene ambiguous. The CDR3 totals 14 residues. Germline CDR1 is SGHNT and CDR2 is YYREEE (reference sequence). V shed 2 bases and J shed 2 bases, with 9 bases lying between them. CDR3 DNA sequence: TGTGCCAGCAGCTTCATGCAGCACACAGATACGCAGTATTTT. This encodes CASSFMQHTDTQYF.